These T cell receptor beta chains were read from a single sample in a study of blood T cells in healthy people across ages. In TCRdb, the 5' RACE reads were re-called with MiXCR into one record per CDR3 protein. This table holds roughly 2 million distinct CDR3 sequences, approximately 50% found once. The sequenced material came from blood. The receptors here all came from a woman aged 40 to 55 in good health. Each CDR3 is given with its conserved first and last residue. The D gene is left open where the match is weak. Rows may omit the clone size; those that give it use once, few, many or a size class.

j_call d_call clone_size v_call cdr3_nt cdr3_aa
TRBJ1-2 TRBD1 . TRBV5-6 TGTGCCAGCAGCCTCGGGACAGGGGGCGGTATAGGCTATGGCTACACCTTC CASSLGTGGGIGYGYTF
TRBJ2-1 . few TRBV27 TGTGCCAGCAGTAGCAACAGGGTTGGTGAGCAGTTCTTC CASSSNRVGEQFF
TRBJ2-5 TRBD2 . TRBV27 TGTGCCAGCAGGCTAGCGGAGACCCAAGAGACCCAGTACTTC CASRLAETQETQYF
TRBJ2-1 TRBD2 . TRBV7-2 TGTGCCAGCAGCTTAGTTCGCGGGGGGGCCGATGAGCAGTTCTTC CASSLVRGGADEQFF
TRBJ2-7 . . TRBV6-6 TGTGCCACACTAGACAGCTCCTACGAGCAGTACTTC CATLDSSYEQYF
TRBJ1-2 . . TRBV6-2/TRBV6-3 TGTGCCAGCAAGGACGGCCCCTATGGCTACACCTTC CASKDGPYGYTF
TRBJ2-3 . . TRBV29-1 TGCAGCGTCTGCGTCTCTCCCACAGATACGCAGTATTTT CSVCVSPTDTQYF
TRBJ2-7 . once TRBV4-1 TGCGCCAGCAGCCCGGAAGACCCTCTCAATGAGCAGTACTTC CASSPEDPLNEQYF
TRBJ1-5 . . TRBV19 TGTGCCAGTAGTACTCCACCGGTTCAGCCCCAGCATTTT CASSTPPVQPQHF
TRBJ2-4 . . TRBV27 TGTGCCAGCAGTCCCAGGGGGGCGGGCAAAAACATTCAGTACTTC CASSPRGAGKNIQYF
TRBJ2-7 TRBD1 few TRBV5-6 TGTGCCAGCAGCCTCGGGACAGCTGCATCCTTCTACGAGCAGTACTTC CASSLGTAASFYEQYF
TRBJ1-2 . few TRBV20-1 TGCAGTGCTGGACATCCCGGAGACTATGGCTACACCTTC CSAGHPGDYGYTF
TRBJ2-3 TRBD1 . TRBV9 TGTGCCAGCAGCGCGGAGACAGGGGTAGCAGATACGCAGTATTTT CASSAETGVADTQYF
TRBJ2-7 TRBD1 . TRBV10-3 TGTGCCATCAGTGAGTCGACGGGACAGGGCTCCTACGAGCAGTACTTC CAISESTGQGSYEQYF
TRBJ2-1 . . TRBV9 TGTGCCAGCAGCGCCCCCCTTAAAGCTAAGCAGTTCTTC CASSAPLKAKQFF
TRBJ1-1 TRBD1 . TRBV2 TGTGCCAGCAGGGAGGACAGGGCCAACACTGAAGCTTTCTTT CASREDRANTEAFF
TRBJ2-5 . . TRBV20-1 TGCAGTGCTAGGCAGACGGGGGCTAGAGAGACCCAGTACTTC CSARQTGARETQYF
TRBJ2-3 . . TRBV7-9 TGTGCCAGCAGCTTAGACTTATTAGATACGCAGTATTTT CASSLDLLDTQYF
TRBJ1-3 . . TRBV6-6 TGTGCCAGCAGCGGGGAGGGTGCTGGAAACACCATATATTTT CASSGEGAGNTIYF
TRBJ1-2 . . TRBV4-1 TGCGCCAGCAGCCAAGCGGGGGATCGGCAAGACTATGGCTACACCTTC CASSQAGDRQDYGYTF
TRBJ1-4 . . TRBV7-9 TGTGCCAGCAGCCCCCTGGACAGTGCAACTAATGAAAAACTGTTTTTT CASSPLDSATNEKLFF
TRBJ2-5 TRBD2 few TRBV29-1 TGCAGCGTGGCCGGGACTAGCGTAGAGACCCAGTACTTC CSVAGTSVETQYF
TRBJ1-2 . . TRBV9 TGTGCCAGCAGCGTAGCTGGCCAGAACTATGGCTACACCTTC CASSVAGQNYGYTF
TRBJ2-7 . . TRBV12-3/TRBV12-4 TGTGCCAGCAGTCTCAGGGGGGCCCTGGACGAGCAGTACTTC CASSLRGALDEQYF